The 13 T cell receptor beta chains in this list originate from one sample, sequenced in a study of cytomegalovirus exposure and HLA in healthy donors. 13 Jbeta primers and 60 Vbeta primers were used for the PCR. This table comes from immunoSEQ multiplex PCR, and its TCRdb copy is limited to in-frame clones, with some not included. Among roughly 100,000 clones listed, about three quarters were seen once. Sequencing input: PBMCs. These receptors all come from a boy aged 10-17 years in good health and CMV-seronegative.

This clone has a handful of counts. This rearrangement joins TRBV19 to TRBJ2-2; 12 bases match TRBD1. Germline CDR1 LNHDA, CDR2 SQIVND (reference sequence). The CDR3 extends over 15 amino acids. After removal of 4 bases from V and 5 bases from J, the junction contained 2 bases not matched to a gene. The CDR3 coding sequence is TGTGCCAGTAGTAGGGACAGGGGGCAGACCGGGGAGCTGTTTTTT. Protein product: CASSRDRGQTGELFF.

This chain joins TRBV5-1 and TRBJ2-2; 7 bases map to TRBD1. Germline lookup yields CDR1 SGHRS and CDR2 YFSETQ. V shed 4 bases and J 6 bases; nucleotides not matched to a gene: 12. The CDR3 length is 16 residues. CDR3 sequence: CASSPTGTTMAGELFF. The DNA for the CDR3 is TGCGCCAGCAGCCCGACAGGGACAACGATGGCCGGGGAGCTGTTTTTT.

The rearrangement joins TRBV28 to TRBJ2-3; a weak D match, TRBD2 (5 bases). The CDR3 sequence is 15 residues long. Deletions cut 3 bases from V and 1 base from J, with 11 bases between. Germline V lookup: CDR1 MDHEN, CDR2 SYDVKM. The CDR3 sequence is CASSLADGGTDTQYF. In DNA form, the CDR3 reads TGTGCCAGCAGTTTGGCCGACGGGGGCACAGATACGCAGTATTTT.

The rearrangement joins TRBV19 to TRBJ1-1, with D perhaps TRBD1 (6 bases). Germline V gene sequence: CDR1 LNHDA, CDR2 SQIVND (reference sequence). This CDR3 is built from 13 residues. V was pared by 6 bases and J by 1 base, with 9 bases between. CDR3 DNA sequence: TGTGCCAGTAGGGGGACATCGAACACTGAAGCTTTCTTT. Translating gives CASRGTSNTEAFF. The variable domain in full, with the rest retrieved from reference TRBV19 and TRBJ1-1, is DGGITQSPKYLFRKEGQNVTLSCEQNLNHDAMYWYRQDPGQGLRLIYYSQIVNDFQKGDIAEGYSVSREKKESFPLTVTSAQKNPTAFYLCASRGTSNTEAFFGQGTRLTVV.

CDR3 amino acids: CASSQGAEQFF. In DNA, the CDR3 is TGTGCCAGCAGCCAAGGCGCTGAGCAGTTCTTC. The chain couples TRBV4-2 to TRBJ2-1; D is unresolved. Deletions cut 1 base from V and 9 bases from J, with 4 bases between. CDR1 and CDR2 from the germline V gene are LGHNA and YNFKEQ. CDR3 length: 11 amino acids.

The J gene is TRBJ1-1, the V gene TRBV2; 7 bases map to TRBD1. CDR1 and CDR2 from the germline V gene are SNHLY and FYNNEI. The CDR3 contains 15 residues. Trimming removed 6 bases from V and 5 bases from J; junction bases left unmatched: 12. CDR3 in DNA: TGTGCCAGCAGCCTAGACAACAGGGGTGGTACTGAAGCTTTCTTT. Its translation: CASSLDNRGGTEAFF. The whole variable domain, remainder taken from reference TRBV2 and TRBJ1-1, is EPEVTQTPSHQVTQMGQEVILRCVPISNHLYFYWYRQILGQKVEFLVSFYNNEISEKSEIFDDQFSVERPDGSNFTLKIRSTKLEDSAMYFCASSLDNRGGTEAFFGQGTRLTVV.

This clone was observed a single time. The chain uses TRBV28 and TRBJ1-1, with D possibly matching TRBD1 (5 bases). CDR1 is MDHEN, CDR2 SYDVKM, per germline. CDR3 size: 15 residues. V lost 6 bases to trimming and J lost 12 bases, with 26 bases between them. The CDR3 reads CASRVWSVTSGLSFF. In DNA form, the CDR3 reads TGTGCCAGCAGAGTTTGGTCGGTCACCTCAGGGCTGTCTTTCTTT.

V is TRBV25-1 and J is TRBJ2-7; a possible D gene is TRBD2 (5 bases). Deletions cut 8 bases from V and 0 bases from J, with 11 bases between. The CDR3 spans 13 residues. Germline V gene lookup returns CDR1 MGHDK and CDR2 SYGVNS. The CDR3 DNA follows: TGTGCCAGCCGAGGGTTGCCCTCCTACGAGCAGTACTTC. Protein sequence: CASRGLPSYEQYF.

This clone was observed once. The chain carries TRBV19 and TRBJ1-1; D not resolved. The CDR3 covers 12 residues. V lost 5 bases and J 0 bases, leaving 4 bases between the germline ends. Germline V gene sequence: CDR1 LNHDA, CDR2 SQIVND (reference sequence). The CDR3 coding sequence is TGTGCCAGTAGTTATATGAACACTGAAGCTTTCTTT. Translated: CASSYMNTEAFF.

As regards this clone: The limits of the CDR3 on the DNA are not certain, so only TCRdb's listed CDR3 is given. The rearrangement links TRBV7-9 to TRBJ1-3; the DNA was not compared with TRBD1, the D call given in the table. Both ends counted, the CDR3 spans 18 residues. Germline CDR1 is SEHNR and CDR2 is FQNEAQ (reference sequence). Here the CDR3 reads CASSFGPGQAVSGNTIYF.

The genes are TRBV11-2 and TRBJ2-1; perhaps TRBD2 as D (6 bases). The CDR3 has 14 residues. Trimming stripped 5 bases from V and 4 bases from J, with 12 bases between. Germline loops: CDR1 SGHAT, CDR2 FQNNGV. The CDR3 DNA follows: TGTGCCAGCAGCCATCCGGGACTTTACAATGAGCAGTTCTTC. Encoded protein: CASSHPGLYNEQFF.

V and J are TRBV7-9 and TRBJ2-1, with D unclear. Trimming shortened V by 2 bases and J by 2 bases, and 10 bases separated the two germline ends. This CDR3 spans 15 amino acids. Germline CDR1 SEHNR, CDR2 FQNEAQ (reference sequence). The CDR3 loop is CASSLIPSPYNEQFF. The CDR3 nucleotides read TGTGCCAGCAGCTTAATCCCGTCTCCCTACAATGAGCAGTTCTTC.

The DNA for the CDR3 is TGTGCCAGCAGACAGGGACGGAAAGCTCCCCAGCATTTT. Amino acids: CASRQGRKAPQHF. The rearrangement uses TRBV27 and TRBJ1-5; a weak D match, TRBD1 (6 bases). Trimming stripped 6 bases from V and 10 bases from J, with 16 bases between. The V gene's germline CDR1 is MNHEY and CDR2 SMNVEV (reference sequence). CDR3 length equals 13 residues.